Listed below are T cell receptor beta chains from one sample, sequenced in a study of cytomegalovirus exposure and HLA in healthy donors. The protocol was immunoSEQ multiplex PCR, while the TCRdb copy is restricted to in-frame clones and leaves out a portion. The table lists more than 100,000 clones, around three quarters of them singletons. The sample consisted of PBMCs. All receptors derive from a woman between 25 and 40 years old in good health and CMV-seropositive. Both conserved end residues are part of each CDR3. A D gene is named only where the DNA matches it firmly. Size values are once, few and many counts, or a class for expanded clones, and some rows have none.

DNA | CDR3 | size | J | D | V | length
TGTGCCAGCAGCAAGGGCGGGACTAGCACAGATACGCAGTATTTT | CASSKGGTSTDTQYF | once | TRBJ2-3 | . | TRBV5-4 | 15
TGTGCCAGCAGCCCAACACAGACCTATGGCTACACCTTC | CASSPTQTYGYTF | . | TRBJ1-2 | . | TRBV11-2 | 13
TGTGCCAGCTCACTTGGACAGGGGGACCAGTTCTTC | CASSLGQGDQFF | . | TRBJ2-1 | TRBD1 | TRBV18 | 12
TGTGCCAGCTCACGCACGGGGAACACTGAAGCTTTCTTT | CASSRTGNTEAFF | . | TRBJ1-1 | . | TRBV18 | 13
TGTGCCAGCAGCTTCCAGGGGCGCACAGATACGCAGTATTTT | CASSFQGRTDTQYF | . | TRBJ2-3 | . | TRBV7-2 | 14
TGTGCCAGCTCACCGGTCAGGACAGAACACAATGAGCAGTTCTTC | CASSPVRTEHNEQFF | . | TRBJ2-1 | . | TRBV18 | 15
TGTGCCACCACGGGGGAGTACACCGGGGAGCTGTTTTTT | CATTGEYTGELFF | few | TRBJ2-2 | . | TRBV19 | 13
TGCGCCAGCAGCTTGGACAGGGGGGCTAGGACTGAAGCTTTCTTT | CASSLDRGARTEAFF | . | TRBJ1-1 | TRBD1 | TRBV5-1 | 15
TGTGCCAGCAGCTTACACGGAGCTGGTACCGGGGAGCTGTTTTTT | CASSLHGAGTGELFF | few | TRBJ2-2 | . | TRBV7-2 | 15
TGCGCCAGCAGCCCAGGACTGGCGGGGGGGCTTTACAATGAGCAGTTCTTC | CASSPGLAGGLYNEQFF | few | TRBJ2-1 | TRBD2 | TRBV5-1 | 17
TGCGCCAGCAGCTTGGCAGGGGCGAGGAATTCACCCCTCCACTTT | CASSLAGARNSPLHF | few | TRBJ1-6 | . | TRBV5-1 | 15
TGCGCCAGCAGCGCCCCGGGACTAGCGGGGGGCTCCTACAATGAGCAGTTCTTC | CASSAPGLAGGSYNEQFF | . | TRBJ2-1 | TRBD2 | TRBV5-1 | 18
TGTGCCAGCAGCATTCCCCGCGGGGGGGCCGGGGATGAGCAGTTCTTC | CASSIPRGGAGDEQFF | . | TRBJ2-1 | TRBD2 | TRBV7-2 | 16
TGTGCCAGTTCTACAGGGGGCAGGGAGACCCAGTACTTC | CASSTGGRETQYF | . | TRBJ2-5 | TRBD1 | TRBV19 | 13
TGTGCCAGCCGGGGGGTAGCGGGGAACTACGAGCAGTACTTC | CASRGVAGNYEQYF | . | TRBJ2-7 | TRBD2 | TRBV2 | 14